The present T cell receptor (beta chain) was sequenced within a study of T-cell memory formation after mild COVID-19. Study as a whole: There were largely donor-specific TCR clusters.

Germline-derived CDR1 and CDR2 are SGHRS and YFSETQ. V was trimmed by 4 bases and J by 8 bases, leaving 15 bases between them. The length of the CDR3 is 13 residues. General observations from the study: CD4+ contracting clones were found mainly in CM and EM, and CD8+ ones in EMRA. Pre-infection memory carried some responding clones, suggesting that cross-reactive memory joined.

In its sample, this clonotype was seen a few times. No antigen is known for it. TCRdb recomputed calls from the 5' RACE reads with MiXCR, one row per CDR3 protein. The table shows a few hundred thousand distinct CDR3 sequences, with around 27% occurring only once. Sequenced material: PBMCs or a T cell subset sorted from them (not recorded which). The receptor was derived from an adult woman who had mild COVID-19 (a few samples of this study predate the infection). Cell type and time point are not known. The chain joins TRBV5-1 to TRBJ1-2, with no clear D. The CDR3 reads CASSRTPGGGYTF. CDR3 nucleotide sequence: TGCGCCAGCAGCCGGACCCCGGGTGGAGGCTACACCTTC.